These 32 T cell receptor beta chains share one sample of origin, sequenced in a study of control samples from healthy donors and cancer patients. Assay: immunoSEQ multiplex PCR; the TCRdb copy retains only in-frame clones and omits some. The table records approximately 110,000 clones, 75% to 90% of them present only once. Sequencing was carried out using blood. These receptors all come from a woman aged 50 to 65 in good health.

The rearrangement uses TRBV9 and TRBJ2-5, with 10 bases matching TRBD2. The J segment lost 5 bases and the V segment lost 4 bases, leaving 14 bases of the junction unmatched. This CDR3 is built from 17 residues. From germline, CDR1 is SGDLS and CDR2 YYNGEE. CDR3 nucleotide sequence: TGTGCCAGCAGCCCCCTAGGAGCGGGAGGGTACGTGGAGACCCAGTACTTC. Translation: CASSPLGAGGYVETQYF.

This chain joins TRBV5-1 and TRBJ1-1, with unresolved D. Germline V lookup: CDR1 SGHRS, CDR2 YFSETQ. The CDR3 runs to 16 residues. V was cut by 2 bases and J by 3 bases, with 17 bases left in between. The CDR3 loop reads CASSFQAGIRDTEAFF. The CDR3 coding sequence is TGCGCCAGCAGCTTCCAGGCCGGGATTAGGGACACTGAAGCTTTCTTT.

This sequence joins TRBV7-9 and TRBJ2-3; no clear D gene. In germline, CDR1 is SEHNR, CDR2 FQNEAQ (reference sequence). V lost 4 bases and J lost 2, with 4 bases in between. The CDR3 is 12 residues long. The CDR3, as DNA: TGTGCCAGCAGCTCCTCCACAGATACGCAGTATTTT. Its protein is CASSSSTDTQYF.

J is TRBJ2-3 and V is TRBV2, with 13 bases matching TRBD2. The CDR3 has 15 amino acids. V lost 6 bases, J lost 4 bases, and 4 bases stayed unmatched. Germline CDR1 is SNHLY and CDR2 is FYNNEI. CDR3 region: CASRPTSGGADTQYF. CDR3 nucleotides: TGTGCCAGCAGGCCCACTAGCGGGGGGGCAGATACGCAGTATTTT.

The chain links TRBV7-9 to TRBJ1-3; unclear D gene. V gave up 3 bases and J gave up 7 bases, with 4 bases separating them. Germline values: CDR1 SEHNR, CDR2 FQNEAQ (reference sequence). CDR3 length equals 11 residues. In DNA form, the CDR3 reads TGTGCCAGCAGCTTCGCTAACACCATATATTTT. Its translation: CASSFANTIYF. The variable domain in full, with the rest retrieved from reference TRBV7-9 and TRBJ1-3, is DTGVSQNPRHKITKRGQNVTFRCDPISEHNRLYWYRQTLGQGPEFLTYFQNEAQLEKSRLLSDRFSAERPKGSFSTLEIQRTEQGDSAMYLCASSFANTIYFGEGSWLTVV.

The CDR3 DNA sequence: TGTGCCAGCAGTGAAAGGCAGGGAGTGATTTCACCCCTCCACTTT. Translating gives CASSERQGVISPLHF. This sequence joins TRBV2 and TRBJ1-6; maybe TRBD1 (5 bases). The CDR3 has 15 amino acids. The germline gives CDR1 SNHLY, CDR2 FYNNEI. The germline V and J ends were trimmed by 2 bases and 9 bases, with 14 bases remaining between them.

The J gene is TRBJ1-1, the V gene TRBV7-9, with TRBD1 identical over 7 bases. Trimming cost V 3 bases and J 4 bases; bases outside gene matches: 5. The V gene's germline CDR1 is SEHNR and CDR2 FQNEAQ (reference sequence). The CDR3 consists of 14 residues. CDR3 loop: CASSFTGEATEAFF. In DNA, the CDR3 is TGTGCCAGCAGCTTTACAGGGGAGGCCACTGAAGCTTTCTTT.

This clone was seen only a few times. J is TRBJ2-1 and V is TRBV3-1 (or the pseudogene TRBV3-2); D gene unclear. The CDR3 length is 14 residues. Deletions cut 1 base from V and 4 bases from J, with 8 bases between. Germline CDR1 reads LGHDT; CDR2 reads YNNKEL (reference sequence). The CDR3 DNA reads as TGTGCCAGCAGCCAAGCGCAGAAGTACAATGAGCAGTTCTTC. As protein: CASSQAQKYNEQFF.

This chain joins TRBV5-1 and TRBJ2-1; the match to TRBD2 covers 11 bases. Germline V gives CDR1 SGHRS, CDR2 YFSETQ. The CDR3 runs 16 residues. J gave up 2 bases and V 4 bases, and 5 bases lay outside the gene matches. The CDR3 DNA reads TGCGCCAGCAGCGCGGTAGCGGGGGGGGCCTACAATGAGCAGTTCTTC. Translating it yields CASSAVAGGAYNEQFF.

The chain combines TRBV5-4 with TRBJ2-5; 8 bases match TRBD1. The junction had 9 bases not matched to a gene; V was cut back by 8 bases and J by 3 bases. This CDR3 has 14 residues. Germline-derived CDR1 and CDR2 are SGHNT and YYREEE (reference sequence). The CDR3 loop is CASHRGSEEETQYF. In nucleotides, the CDR3 is TGTGCCAGTCACAGGGGGTCGGAAGAAGAGACCCAGTACTTC.

The genes are TRBV3-1 (or the pseudogene TRBV3-2) and TRBJ2-7; D gene unclear. This CDR3 has 14 amino acids. From germline, CDR1 is LGHDT and CDR2 YNNKEL (reference sequence). The ends were cut back, 1 base at V and 1 base at J, with 8 bases in the middle. The CDR3 loop is CASSQAGLSYEQYF. CDR3 bases: TGTGCCAGCAGCCAAGCCGGGTTATCCTACGAGCAGTACTTC.

This chain connects TRBV6-5 to TRBJ1-1, with no clear D. The CDR3 covers 14 residues. V lost 5 bases to trimming and J lost 5 bases, with 15 bases between them. Germline lookup yields CDR1 MNHEY and CDR2 SVGAGI. The CDR3 loop is CASSLLVGKTEAFF. Written as DNA, the CDR3 is TGTGCCAGCAGTCTCCTGGTCGGTAAGACTGAAGCTTTCTTT.

The chain is built from TRBV27 and TRBJ2-1; 13 bases are a match to TRBD2. Germline V lookup: CDR1 MNHEY, CDR2 SMNVEV (reference sequence). The V segment lost 5 bases and the J segment 6 bases; nucleotides outside the gene matches: 7. The CDR3 is 16 residues long. CDR3 protein: CASSLWTSGSPNEQFF. The CDR3, as DNA: TGTGCCAGCAGTCTGTGGACTAGCGGGAGCCCCAATGAGCAGTTCTTC.

V is TRBV7-8 and J is TRBJ2-7; 7 bases match TRBD1. Germline V gives CDR1 SGHVS, CDR2 FQNEAQ. The CDR3 extends over 14 amino acids. The J segment lost 3 bases and the V segment lost 0 bases, leaving 2 bases of the junction unmatched. The chain's CDR3 is CASSLAAGGYEQYV. CDR3 nucleotide sequence: TGTGCCAGCAGCTTAGCGGCAGGGGGCTACGAGCAGTACGTC.

The chain is built from TRBV9 and TRBJ2-3, with 7 bases identical to TRBD2. Germline-derived CDR1 and CDR2 are SGDLS and YYNGEE. The trim removed 3 bases at V and 5 bases at J, leaving 9 bases unmatched. The CDR3 is made up of 15 amino acids. The CDR3 coding sequence is TGTGCCAGCAGCGCCGACGGTCAGCGGGGAGATACGCAGTATTTT. Its protein is CASSADGQRGDTQYF.

The gene calls are TRBV7-2 and TRBJ2-7, with 8 bases identical to TRBD2. J lost 6 bases, V lost 1 base, and 14 bases had no gene match. The CDR3 is 17 amino acids. The V gene's germline CDR1 is SGHTA and CDR2 FQGNSA. CDR3 DNA: TGTGCCAGCAGCTTAGGAGGTGTCGGGGGGGCGGCCTTCGAGCAGTACTTC. As protein: CASSLGGVGGAAFEQYF.

Notes on this clone: Distinct nucleotide sequences in the sample also encode this CDR3. J is TRBJ1-3 and V is TRBV4-3; D remains ambiguous. Germline V gene lookup returns CDR1 LGHNA and CDR2 YSLEER. The CDR3 has 16 amino acids. V lost 0 bases and J lost 0, with 9 bases in between. The DNA of the CDR3 is TGCGCCAGCAGCCAAGATCGCACGTACTCTGGAAACACCATATATTTT. Translation gives CASSQDRTYSGNTIYF.

The V and J genes are TRBV27 and TRBJ1-5; D remains unclear. This CDR3 contains 15 residues. Germline V gene sequence: CDR1 MNHEY, CDR2 SMNVEV (reference sequence). The V end was cut by 6 bases, the J end by 2 bases, with 14 bases between. The CDR3, as DNA: TGTGCCAGCAGGTTGACAAGGGCAGGCAATCAGCCCCAGCATTTT. Its translation is CASRLTRAGNQPQHF.

The rearrangement joins TRBV6-5 to TRBJ1-2; D unclear. Germline CDR1 is MNHEY and CDR2 is SVGAGI. Trimming stripped 4 bases from V and 5 bases from J, with 5 bases between. The CDR3 has 11 residues. CDR3 nucleotides: TGTGCCAGCAGTTCCGGTTATGGCTACACCTTC. Encoded protein: CASSSGYGYTF.

CDR3: CASSFRGYYGYTF. CDR3 nucleotide sequence: TGTGCCAGCAGCTTCCGGGGATACTATGGCTACACCTTC. The chain has TRBV7-8 and TRBJ1-2; D gene ambiguous. Germline loops: CDR1 SGHVS, CDR2 FQNEAQ. Trimming shortened V by 3 bases and J by 3 bases, and 8 bases separated the two germline ends. The CDR3 totals 13 residues.

The chain has TRBV6-1 and TRBJ2-2, with 11 positions matching TRBD1. CDR1 is MNHNS and CDR2 is SASEGT in the germline V gene. The CDR3 totals 17 residues. Trimming cost V 4 bases and J 6 bases; bases outside gene matches: 10. CDR3: CASSVRTGTGGSGELFF. CDR3 nucleotide sequence: TGTGCCAGCAGTGTCCGAACCGGGACAGGGGGTTCCGGGGAGCTGTTTTTT.

CDR3 loop: CAWTLKGIHTDTQYF. The CDR3 DNA reads as TGTGCCTGGACCCTAAAAGGGATCCACACAGATACGCAGTATTTT. This chain joins TRBV30 and TRBJ2-3, with D uncertain. Germline V CDR1 and CDR2: GTSNPN, SVGIG (reference sequence). The V and J ends lost 4 bases and 2 bases respectively, with 16 bases between them. This CDR3 is 15 amino acids long.

The chain recombines TRBV18 with TRBJ2-2; 14 bases are a match to TRBD2. V shed 8 bases and J 4 bases; nucleotides not matched to a gene: 6. This CDR3 comprises 16 residues. Per germline, CDR1 KGHSH and CDR2 LQKENI. CDR3 DNA: TGTGCCAGCGCCCCGACTAGCGGGGGGGCCACCGGGGAGCTGTTTTTT. Translating gives CASAPTSGGATGELFF.

The J gene is TRBJ2-5, the V gene TRBV5-6; D possibly uses TRBD1 or TRBD2 (5 bases each). The CDR3 is 13 amino acids. Germline CDR1 SGHDT, CDR2 YYEEEE. Between the trimmed V and J ends, which lost 3 bases and 5 bases, there was a span of 11 bases. The CDR3 coding sequence is TGTGCCAGCAGCTCCTCTGAGGGGGAGACCCAGTACTTC. It translates to CASSSSEGETQYF.

This chain joins TRBV6-5 and TRBJ2-7; possible D gene TRBD2, 6 bases. Germline V lookup: CDR1 MNHEY, CDR2 SVGAGI. The length of the CDR3 is 12 residues. The CDR3 DNA follows: TGTGTCATTCGGGAGCATCTAAACGAGCAGTACTTC. It is translated as CVIREHLNEQYF.

This clone came up a few times. V usage is TRBV7-3 and J usage is TRBJ1-6, with D unclear. The V gene's germline CDR1 is SGHTA and CDR2 FQGTGA. The CDR3 spans 15 residues. V dropped 5 bases and J dropped 3 bases, with 11 bases sitting between them. This chain's CDR3 is CASSPRADYNSPLHF. The CDR3 bases are TGTGCCAGCAGCCCCCGGGCGGACTATAATTCACCCCTCCACTTT.

This chain links TRBV7-9 with TRBJ1-2; 7 positions match TRBD1. This CDR3 is built from 15 residues. CDR1 is SEHNR, CDR2 FQNEAQ, per germline (reference sequence). Trimming took 3 bases from V and 5 from J; bases not matched to a gene: 9. CDR3 DNA sequence: TGTGCCAGCAGCTTTACCCGGGACAGCCCTTATGGCTACACCTTC. This translates into CASSFTRDSPYGYTF. The complete variable domain, with remaining parts taken from reference TRBV7-9 and TRBJ1-2, reads DTGVSQNPRHKITKRGQNVTFRCDPISEHNRLYWYRQTLGQGPEFLTYFQNEAQLEKSRLLSDRFSAERPKGSFSTLEIQRTEQGDSAMYLCASSFTRDSPYGYTFGSGTRLTVV.

The rearrangement links TRBV7-3 to TRBJ1-6, with D unclear. The ends were cut back, 5 bases at V and 9 bases at J, with 11 bases in the middle. The CDR3 length is 13 residues. Germline V lookup: CDR1 SGHTA, CDR2 FQGTGA. The DNA for the CDR3 is TGTGCCAGCAGCCCCGGTTACCCTTCACCCCTCCACTTT. Translation gives CASSPGYPSPLHF.

The rearrangement uses TRBV10-3 and TRBJ1-2; 8 nucleotides match TRBD1. V shed 3 bases and J 7 bases; nucleotides not matched to a gene: 7. CDR3 length equals 14 residues. Germline V lookup: CDR1 ENHRY, CDR2 SYGVKD. The CDR3 DNA follows: TGTGCCATCAGTGACCTTACAGGGGGTTTTGGCTACACCTTC. Translating it yields CAISDLTGGFGYTF.

The V call is TRBV5-1, the J call TRBJ2-3; D unclear. The germline V and J ends were trimmed by 4 bases and 0 bases, with 9 bases remaining between them. From germline, CDR1 is SGHRS and CDR2 YFSETQ. This CDR3 contains 14 residues. CDR3 loop: CASSEGPSTDTQYF. The CDR3 nucleotides read TGCGCCAGCAGCGAAGGGCCAAGCACAGATACGCAGTATTTT.

The rearrangement uses TRBV9 and TRBJ2-3; no firm D call. The germline V and J ends were trimmed by 4 bases and 6 bases, with 18 bases remaining between them. The CDR3 is 15 residues long. Looked up from germline, CDR1 is SGDLS and CDR2 is YYNGEE. DNA of the CDR3: TGTGCCAGCAGCCTCCCGGACGCTCTTTTTGATACGCAGTATTTT. This encodes CASSLPDALFDTQYF.

This clone has just one count. The chain uses TRBV11-2 and TRBJ2-2; D unclear. Trimming removed 1 base at V and 4 bases at J, with 10 bases between. This CDR3 is 15 amino acids long. Germline V gene lookup returns CDR1 SGHAT and CDR2 FQNNGV. DNA of the CDR3: TGTGCCAGCAGCTTAGTATCCCTCCCCACCGGGGAGCTGTTTTTT. This sequence encodes CASSLVSLPTGELFF.